One and the same sample provided the 24 T cell receptor beta chains below, sequenced in a study of T cells after yellow fever vaccination. In TCRdb, the 5' RACE reads were re-called with MiXCR into one record per CDR3 protein. The table includes over 150,000 distinct CDR3 sequences, 5.5% to 7.5% detected once. The sequenced sample was CD4+ T cells sorted from PBMCs, obtained on the day of the first yellow fever vaccination. Receptors were obtained from a man aged 18 to 30 who received the YFV17D yellow fever vaccine.

This clonotype was observed a few times. V gene TRBV4-2 combines with J gene TRBJ1-2; TRBD1 aligns across 10 bases. The germline V gene encodes CDR1 LGHNA and CDR2 YNFKEQ. Germline trimming cut 1 base from V and 7 bases from J; bases unmatched to any gene: 3. This CDR3 contains 14 residues. Written as DNA, the CDR3 is TGTGCCAGCAGCCAAGCGACAGGGGGCGTTGGCTACACCTTC. This sequence encodes CASSQATGGVGYTF.

This sequence joins TRBV20-1 and TRBJ1-1; maybe TRBD1 (6 bases). Germline values: CDR1 DFQATT, CDR2 SNEGSKA (reference sequence). The CDR3 extends over 14 amino acids. V shed 8 bases and J shed 3 bases, with 19 bases lying between them. In DNA, the CDR3 is TGCAGTCTCTGCAGGGGAGGGTTGGACACTGAAGCTTTCTTT. Encoded protein: CSLCRGGLDTEAFF.

This clonotype occurred many times. This chain links TRBV29-1 with TRBJ1-2; D remains unclear. In germline, CDR1 is SQVTM, CDR2 ANQGSEA. This CDR3 spans 11 amino acids. V was pared by 7 bases and J by 2 bases, with 8 bases between. DNA of the CDR3: TGCAGCGCAGACGGCAACTATGGCTACACCTTC. The encoded protein is CSADGNYGYTF.

V is TRBV5-6 and J is TRBJ1-6, with D hard to call. Germline V gene sequence: CDR1 SGHDT, CDR2 YYEEEE. Trimming cost V 0 bases and J 8 bases, with 6 bases left between them. The CDR3 totals 13 residues. Written as DNA, the CDR3 is TGTGCCAGCAGCTTGGGGGAAGATTCACCCCTCCACTTT. It yields the protein CASSLGEDSPLHF.

This clonotype was picked up a small number of times. Being one base from a much bigger clone, this may be a read error. The chain links TRBV2 to TRBJ2-5; a possible D gene is TRBD2 (7 bases). V lost 4 bases and J 5 bases, leaving 14 bases between the germline ends. The CDR3 runs 14 residues. CDR1 and CDR2 from the germline V gene are SNHLY and FYNNEI. CDR3 loop: CASSVFGGHETQYF. As DNA, the CDR3 is TGTGCCAGCAGTGTTTTCGGGGGGCACGAGACCCAGTACTTC.

This clonotype has at least ten counts. The chain combines TRBV7-2 with TRBJ2-5; D is undetermined. The V gene lost 1 base and the J gene lost 4 bases, with 7 bases spanning the gap. CDR3 size: 13 residues. Per the germline V gene, CDR1 is SGHTA and CDR2 is FQGNSA. The CDR3 bases are TGTGCCAGCAGCTTAGTAGGGCCAGAGACCCAGTACTTC. Translation: CASSLVGPETQYF.

This clonotype has just a few counts. The chain links TRBV4-1 to TRBJ2-1, with TRBD1 as a possible D gene (6 bases). Per germline, CDR1 MGHRA and CDR2 YSYEKL. This CDR3 region has 13 residues. Trimming left V 3 bases short and J 9 bases short, with 12 bases between. In DNA form, the CDR3 reads TGCGCCAGCAGCCATAACAGGGCAGCTGAGCAGTTCTTC. It encodes CASSHNRAAEQFF.

The sample holds many counts of this clonotype. The chain is built from TRBV7-2 and TRBJ2-3; no firm D call. The V end lost 3 bases, the J end lost 1 base, and 5 bases lay between the germline ends. Per germline, CDR1 SGHTA and CDR2 FQGNSA. The CDR3 has 13 residues. The CDR3 DNA reads TGTGCCAGCAGCTTTAGGGGCACAGATACGCAGTATTTT. As protein: CASSFRGTDTQYF.

This clonotype was counted a few times. V and J are TRBV5-1 and TRBJ2-6; 9 nucleotides line up with TRBD1. Germline lookup yields CDR1 SGHRS and CDR2 YFSETQ. This CDR3 contains 18 residues. The V segment lost 2 bases and the J segment 2 bases; nucleotides outside the gene matches: 8. The DNA for the CDR3 is TGCGCCAGCAGCTTTCTCCCCGGACAGGGGACTGGGGCCAACGTCCTGACTTTC. Its protein is CASSFLPGQGTGANVLTF.

The sample holds many counts of this clonotype. The chain recombines TRBV5-1 with TRBJ1-1; D is ambiguous. In germline, CDR1 is SGHRS, CDR2 YFSETQ. The germline V and J ends were trimmed by 1 base and 1 base, with 8 bases remaining between them. CDR3 length: 14 amino acids. The CDR3 loop reads CASSLLQTNTEAFF. Written as DNA, the CDR3 is TGCGCCAGCAGCTTGCTCCAGACGAACACTGAAGCTTTCTTT. Full variable domain (missing parts from reference TRBV5-1 and TRBJ1-1): KAGVTQTPRYLIKTRGQQVTLSCSPISGHRSVSWYQQTPGQGLQFLFEYFSETQRNKGNFPGRFSGRQFSNSRSEMNVSTLELGDSALYLCASSLLQTNTEAFFGQGTRLTVV.

This clonotype was seen ten or more times. The chain joins TRBV20-1 to TRBJ2-7, with D possibly being TRBD1 (5 bases). The CDR3 runs 12 residues. Germline assignment: CDR1 DFQATT and CDR2 SNEGSKA (reference sequence). Trimming pared 3 bases from V and 2 bases from J, leaving 8 bases between. The CDR3 DNA is TGCAGTGCTAGGACAGCTGCCTACGAGCAGTACTTC. It yields the protein CSARTAAYEQYF.

This clonotype was detected ten times or more. The chain recombines TRBV24-1 with TRBJ2-3; no firm D call. V lost 1 base to trimming and J lost 9 bases, with 7 bases between them. CDR3 size: 12 residues. Germline loops: CDR1 KGHDR, CDR2 SFDVKD. The CDR3 DNA follows: TGTGCCACCAGTGATTTTTTTGGAACGCAGTATTTT. This gives the protein CATSDFFGTQYF.

The genes are TRBV9 and TRBJ1-2; unclear D gene. Trimming left V 0 bases short and J 4 bases short, with 7 bases between. The CDR3 sequence is 13 residues long. The germline CDR1 and CDR2 sequences are SGDLS and YYNGEE. The CDR3, as DNA: TGTGCCAGCAGCGTAGAAGGTAGCTATGGCTACACCTTC. This sequence encodes CASSVEGSYGYTF. The variable domain in full, completed from reference TRBV9 and TRBJ1-2, reads DSGVTQTPKHLITATGQRVTLRCSPRSGDLSVYWYQQSLDQGLQFLIQYYNGEERAKGNILERFSAQQFPDLHSELNLSSLELGDSALYFCASSVEGSYGYTFGSGTRLTVV.

Of note for this clonotype: This sequence may be a read error, since a much larger clone differs from it by one base. The rearrangement uses TRBV28 and TRBJ1-1, with unresolved D. V dropped 1 base and J dropped 0 bases, with 9 bases sitting between them. The CDR3 has 15 residues. The germline V gene encodes CDR1 MDHEN and CDR2 SYDVKM. The CDR3 nucleotides read TGTGCCAGCAGTTTATTTGCGGCGATGAACACTGAAGCTTTCTTT. Its translation is CASSLFAAMNTEAFF.

Remarks on this clonotype: A clone one base away is much larger, so this may be a read error. The chain's CDR3 is CASSEQSSDTQYF. DNA of the CDR3: TGCGCCAGCAGCGAACAGTCTTCGGATACGCAGTATTTT. The chain is built from TRBV4-1 and TRBJ2-3; D ambiguous. Germline CDR1 is MGHRA and CDR2 is YSYEKL. The CDR3 length is 13 residues. With 5 bases removed from V and 6 bases from J, the gap between germline ends came to 12 bases.

This clonotype appeared many times. The chain links TRBV20-1 to TRBJ2-1, with 10 bases fitting TRBD2. CDR3 length: 16 residues. Trimming took 6 bases from V and 0 from J; bases not matched to a gene: 8. Germline V CDR1 and CDR2: DFQATT, SNEGSKA (reference sequence). This CDR3 is CSARQSGGGSYNEQFF. DNA of the CDR3: TGCAGTGCACGCCAAAGCGGGGGGGGCTCCTACAATGAGCAGTTCTTC.

On this clonotype: It may be a read error: a sequence one base away is much more abundant. The V call is TRBV6-1, the J call TRBJ1-3; 9 bases line up with TRBD1. From germline, CDR1 is MNHNS and CDR2 SASEGT. After removal of 6 bases from V and 5 bases from J, the junction contained 5 bases not matched to a gene. CDR3 size: 14 residues. CDR3 amino acids: CASRIQGARNTIYF. The CDR3 coding sequence is TGTGCCAGCAGGATACAGGGGGCTAGAAACACCATATATTTT.

This clonotype was seen at least ten times. The rearrangement joins TRBV24-1 to TRBJ2-1; D perhaps matches TRBD1 (5 bases). Between the trimmed V and J ends, which lost 2 bases and 13 bases, there was a span of 17 bases. Germline lookup yields CDR1 KGHDR and CDR2 SFDVKD. The CDR3 totals 14 residues. The CDR3 DNA is TGTGCCACCAGTGATTCGCTGACAGCCATGGAACAGTTCTTC. Encoded protein: CATSDSLTAMEQFF.

This clonotype was seen repeatedly, ten times or more. The rearrangement uses TRBV5-5 and TRBJ2-3; no definite D call. V shed 4 bases and J shed 2 bases, with 14 bases lying between them. The CDR3 is 15 amino acids. Germline CDR1 and CDR2: SGHKS and YYEKEE (reference sequence). CDR3 DNA: TGTGCCAGCAGCGTGGGCGCGGCTGACACAGATACGCAGTATTTT. Protein sequence: CASSVGAADTDTQYF.

This clonotype came up many times. The rearrangement uses TRBV30 and TRBJ1-1; D not certain. This CDR3 spans 12 amino acids. Trimming pared 0 bases from V and 8 bases from J, leaving 10 bases between. Germline V gene lookup returns CDR1 GTSNPN and CDR2 SVGIG (reference sequence). The CDR3 protein is CAWSVRIREAFF. The DNA for the CDR3 is TGTGCCTGGAGTGTGAGGATCCGGGAAGCTTTCTTT.

This chain connects TRBV7-2 to TRBJ1-4; TRBD1 matches 8 bases. V lost 5 bases to trimming and J lost 8 bases; unmatched junction nucleotides: 10. There are 15 residues in the CDR3. From germline, CDR1 is SGHTA and CDR2 FQGNSA. The CDR3 sequence: CASSILTGVREKLFF. CDR3 coding DNA: TGTGCCAGCAGCATCCTGACAGGGGTTAGGGAAAAACTGTTTTTT.

This clonotype was found a few times. The V and J genes are TRBV7-3 and TRBJ2-5; D is unclear. Germline CDR1 is SGHTA and CDR2 is FQGTGA. This CDR3 contains 14 residues. The V gene lost 5 bases and the J gene lost 2 bases, with 12 bases spanning the gap. CDR3 loop: CASSLDGRQETQYF. The CDR3 DNA follows: TGTGCCAGCAGCCTTGACGGCAGGCAAGAGACCCAGTACTTC.

This clonotype was picked up many times. The V gene is TRBV6-1, the J gene TRBJ2-1, with 12 bases matching TRBD2. J gave up 7 bases and V 8 bases, and 6 bases lay outside the gene matches. This CDR3 spans 14 amino acids. Germline values: CDR1 MNHNS, CDR2 SASEGT. The CDR3 sequence: CASHRLAGENEQFF. The CDR3 DNA is TGTGCCAGCCATAGACTAGCGGGGGAGAATGAGCAGTTCTTC.

V and J are TRBV7-2 and TRBJ1-1, with 8 bases aligning to TRBD1. J was trimmed by 5 bases and V by 6 bases; bases with no gene match: 11. In germline, CDR1 is SGHTA, CDR2 FQGNSA. This CDR3 spans 15 amino acids. For the CDR3, the DNA is TGTGCCAGCAGACTAGGTGGGACAGGTGGGACTGAAGCTTTCTTT. It specifies CASRLGGTGGTEAFF.